This entry concerns a single TCR beta chain. What it binds is unknown. This entry belongs to a study of blood T cells in healthy people across ages. Study results and caveats: More naive CD4+ cells and higher diversity were found in long-lived than in aged donors.

Using a J-beta primer mix together with a sample-barcoded 5' primer, a second PCR was run for roughly 7 to 12 cycles. TCRdb fed the 5' RACE reads into MiXCR, producing one record per CDR3 protein. Here the sample spans about 2 million distinct CDR3 sequences, less than 50% being singletons. Germline assignment: CDR1 SGHRS and CDR2 YFSETQ. The V and J ends lost 5 bases and 3 bases, in that order; junction bases with no gene match: 4. The CDR3 has 13 residues. The material sequenced was blood. This rearrangement joins TRBV5-1 to TRBJ2-5, with TRBD1 identical over 7 bases. The receptor was isolated from a woman between 35 and 50 years old in good health. The CDR3: CASRVGTEETQYF. Here the CDR3 DNA reads TGCGCCAGCAGGGTGGGGACAGAAGAGACCCAGTACTTC.